The present TCR beta chain was sequenced within a study of response to subunit inactivated influenza vaccine. The study's findings and limits: Authors suggested few new T cells are recruited by each seasonal influenza vaccination.

Points on this clonotype: The antigen is not known.

TCRdb reanalysed the RT-PCR reads using MiXCR and keeps one entry per CDR3 protein. The repertoire holds about 520,000 distinct CDR3 sequences, with 6% to 9% as singletons. V was shortened by 6 bases and J by 4 bases, with 13 bases between the two germline ends. Germline values: CDR1 MNHEY, CDR2 SVGEGT. CDR3 length: 14 amino acids. Specimen: PBMCs from blood, collected less than 30 months after vaccination. This clonotype was sampled from a man aged 45 to 70 who received an inactivated influenza vaccine. This rearrangement joins TRBV6-2 or TRBV6-3 to TRBJ1-3; the D is unclear. The CDR3 here is CASRPQGPGNTIYF. CDR3 sequence (DNA): TGTGCCAGCAGGCCGCAAGGACCCGGAAACACCATATATTTT.